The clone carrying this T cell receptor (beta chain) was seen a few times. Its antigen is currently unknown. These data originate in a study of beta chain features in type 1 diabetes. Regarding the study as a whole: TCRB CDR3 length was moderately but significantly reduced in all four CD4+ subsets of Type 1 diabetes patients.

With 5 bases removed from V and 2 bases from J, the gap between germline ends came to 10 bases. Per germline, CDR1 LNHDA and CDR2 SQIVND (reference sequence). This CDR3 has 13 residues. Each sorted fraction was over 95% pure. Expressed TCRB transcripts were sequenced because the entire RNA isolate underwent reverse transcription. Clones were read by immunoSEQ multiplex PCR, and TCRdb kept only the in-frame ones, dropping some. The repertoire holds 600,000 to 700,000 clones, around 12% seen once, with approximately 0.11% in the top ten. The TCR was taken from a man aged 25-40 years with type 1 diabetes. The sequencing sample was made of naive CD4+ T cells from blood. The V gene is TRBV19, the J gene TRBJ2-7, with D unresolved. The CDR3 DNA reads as TGTGCCAGTAGTGGGCAGCGAGCCTACGAGCAGTACTTC. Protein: CASSGQRAYEQYF.